This T cell receptor beta chain was captured in a study of neoadjuvant anti-PD-1 for oral cavity cancer. Whole-study context: Around day 43, patients without progression received a fourth nivolumab dose before surgery. Whole-study results and caveats: With three patients per group, TCR findings need larger cohorts. Pretreatment Treg/Th17 ratio correlated inversely with post-treatment tumor clonality. PBMC Gini-index clonality exceeded responders' in non-responders post-nivolumab.

As for this clone: The antigen remains unidentified.

The CDR3 consists of 16 residues. Per the germline V gene, CDR1 is GTSNPN and CDR2 is SVGIG (reference sequence). Trimming removed 2 bases at V and 3 bases at J, with 17 bases between. Profiling relied on immunoSEQ multiplex PCR, and the TCRdb table lists in-frame clones only, not all of them. The repertoire holds around 16,000 clones, with 60% to 80% as singletons. The TCR sequence derives from a person between 35 and 79 years old with oral cavity squamous cell carcinoma. The rearrangement joins TRBV30 to TRBJ2-1; tentatively, D is TRBD2 (6 bases). Here the sequenced sample was PBMCs, taken before nivolumab (anti-PD-1) treatment. This chain's CDR3 is CAWSSHPGTHYNEQFF. The CDR3 DNA follows: TGTGCCTGGAGTTCCCATCCGGGGACTCACTACAATGAGCAGTTCTTC.